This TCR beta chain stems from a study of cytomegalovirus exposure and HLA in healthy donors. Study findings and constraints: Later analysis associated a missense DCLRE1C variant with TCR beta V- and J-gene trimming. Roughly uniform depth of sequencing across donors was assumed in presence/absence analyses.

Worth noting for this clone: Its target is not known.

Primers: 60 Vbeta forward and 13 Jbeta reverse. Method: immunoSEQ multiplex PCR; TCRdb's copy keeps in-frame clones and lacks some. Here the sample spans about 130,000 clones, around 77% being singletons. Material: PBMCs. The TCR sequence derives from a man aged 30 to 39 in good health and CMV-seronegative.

Here the CDR3 DNA reads TGCGCCAGCAGCCAAGATTTGACAGGGGGCCTCTATGGCTACACCTTC. Its translation is CASSQDLTGGLYGYTF. This rearrangement joins TRBV4-1 to TRBJ1-2, with 10 bases lining up with TRBD1. CDR1 and CDR2 from the germline V gene are MGHRA and YSYEKL. CDR3 length equals 16 residues. Trimming at V came to 0 bases and at J to 4 bases, leaving 5 bases not matched to a gene.